A single sample is the source of the 9 T cell receptor beta chains below, sequenced in a study of shared clonotypes between healthy human individuals. Only in-frame clones appear in the TCRdb table, and some are missing; sequencing was by immunoSEQ multiplex PCR. The sample has approximately 400,000 clones; roughly 96% are singletons. Sequenced: memory CD8+ T cells sorted from blood. Regarding subset: CD45RO+ cells pooled with CCR7-negative TemRA cells. Source of these receptors: a man aged 25 to 40 in good health.

The CDR3 DNA sequence: TGTGCCAGCAGCCAACCGGACAGGGGACACACCATATATTTT. Amino acid sequence: CASSQPDRGHTIYF. J is TRBJ1-3 and V is TRBV5-6; TRBD1 agrees at 9 bases. The length of the CDR3 is 14 residues. V lost 4 bases and J lost 8; bases outside the gene matches: 7. CDR1 and CDR2 from the germline V gene are SGHDT and YYEEEE.

The J gene is TRBJ2-7, the V gene TRBV2, with D perhaps being TRBD1 or TRBD2 (5 bases each). Between the trimmed V and J ends, which lost 0 bases and 1 base, there was a span of 10 bases. The CDR3 length is 15 residues. CDR1 and CDR2 from the germline V gene are SNHLY and FYNNEI. The DNA for the CDR3 is TGTGCCAGCAGTGAAGCAGTCGGGGCGTCCTACGAGCAGTACTTC. Translating gives CASSEAVGASYEQYF.

This sequence joins TRBV10-3 and TRBJ2-7, with D maybe TRBD1 (5 bases). Germline V CDR1 and CDR2: ENHRY, SYGVKD. This CDR3 is built from 11 residues. V lost 10 bases and J 3 bases, leaving 10 bases between the germline ends. The CDR3 reads CATEQDYEQYF. The CDR3 DNA follows: TGTGCCACCGAACAGGACTACGAGCAGTACTTC.

V and J are TRBV5-1 and TRBJ2-3; D is perhaps TRBD2 (6 bases). V dropped 2 bases and J dropped 4 bases, with 14 bases sitting between them. The CDR3 totals 15 residues. Germline CDR1 is SGHRS and CDR2 is YFSETQ. CDR3 coding DNA: TGCGCCAGCAGCTTCGTAGGTAGGGAGGCAGATACGCAGTATTTT. Translating it yields CASSFVGREADTQYF.

The chain recombines TRBV5-4 with TRBJ2-5; TRBD1 might be the D (7 bases). V shed 4 bases and J shed 1 base, with 11 bases lying between them. In germline, CDR1 is SGHNT, CDR2 YYREEE (reference sequence). The length of the CDR3 is 14 residues. The chain's CDR3 is CASSRQGLQETQYF. DNA of the CDR3: TGTGCCAGCAGCCGACAGGGACTCCAAGAGACCCAGTACTTC.

The chain couples TRBV28 to TRBJ2-5; tentatively, D is TRBD2 (6 bases). This CDR3 has 13 amino acids. Trimming left V 5 bases short and J 4 bases short, with 11 bases between. In germline, CDR1 is MDHEN, CDR2 SYDVKM. This CDR3 is CASSPHGGETQYF. Here the CDR3 DNA reads TGTGCCAGCAGTCCACACGGGGGAGAGACCCAGTACTTC.

This chain connects TRBV14 to TRBJ1-4; tentatively, D is TRBD1 (5 bases). Germline CDR1 is SGHDN and CDR2 is FVKESK. CDR3 length: 17 residues. Trimming took off 5 bases at V and 8 bases at J, with 24 bases between the two ends. CDR3 loop: CASSSIQGGHLGEKLFF. DNA for the CDR3: TGTGCCAGCAGCTCCATTCAAGGAGGACACTTAGGGGAAAAACTGTTTTTT. Together with reference TRBV14 and TRBJ1-4, the CDR3 gives the full variable domain: EAGVTQFPSHSVIEKGQTVTLRCDPISGHDNLYWYRRVMGKEIKFLLHFVKESKQDESGMPNNRFLAERTGGTYSTLKVQPAELEDSGVYFCASSSIQGGHLGEKLFFGSGTQLSVL.

The rearrangement links TRBV4-1 to TRBJ1-4, with D perhaps TRBD1 (6 bases). The CDR3 is made up of 15 amino acids. Germline-derived CDR1 and CDR2 are MGHRA and YSYEKL. V lost 1 base, J lost 8 bases, and 14 bases lay in between. The CDR3 region has the DNA TGCGCCAGCAGCCAAGGACGCCAGCAGGGGGAAAAACTGTTTTTT. Its protein product is CASSQGRQQGEKLFF.

The chain uses TRBV10-2 and TRBJ2-1; TRBD2 aligns across 8 bases. CDR3 length: 15 amino acids. Germline assignment: CDR1 WSHSY and CDR2 SAAADI. Trimming cost V 8 bases and J 0 bases; bases outside gene matches: 6. The chain's CDR3 is CASSGGGTSYNEQFF. Written as DNA, the CDR3 is TGCGCCAGCTCGGGGGGGGGTACCTCCTACAATGAGCAGTTCTTC.